Below, 10 T cell receptor beta chains from the same sample are listed, as sequenced in a study of blood T cell repertoires in COVID-19 (dated by TCRdb to the early 2020s). The library was generated by the immunoSEQ multiplex PCR assay. This is the immuneACCESS table as TCRdb keeps it, with only in-frame sequences that have V and J called. A part of the clones is gone; compared with another copy, unresolved V genes explain less than half, and the rest is unexplained. This sample has approximately 170,000 clones in its table, and over 75% of those were observed once. Around 0.77% of the sample is in the top ten clones. The specimen was PBMCs or T cells enriched from blood (not recorded which). The receptors come from a woman aged 18-29 years who had recovered from COVID-19.

This chain joins TRBV5-4 and TRBJ2-1; the match to TRBD2 covers 8 bases. The J segment lost 10 bases and the V segment lost 4 bases, leaving 7 bases of the junction unmatched. The CDR3 contains 13 residues. Germline lookup yields CDR1 SGHNT and CDR2 YYREEE (reference sequence). The CDR3 sequence is CASSVPVAGEQFF. The CDR3 DNA sequence: TGTGCCAGCAGCGTCCCGGTAGCGGGAGAGCAGTTCTTC. Filled out from reference TRBV5-4 and TRBJ2-1, the complete variable domain reads ETGVTQSPTHLIKTRGQQVTLRCSSQSGHNTVSWYQQALGQGPQFIFQYYREEENGRGNFPPRFSGLQFPNYSSELNVNALELDDSALYLCASSVPVAGEQFFGPGTRLTVL.

The table lists this clone with a count of one. The chain links TRBV3-1 (or the pseudogene TRBV3-2) to TRBJ2-5; D is possibly TRBD2 (6 bases). CDR1 LGHDT and CDR2 YNNKEL come from the germline V gene (reference sequence). The V end was cut by 3 bases, the J end by 1 base, with 9 bases between. CDR3 size: 14 residues. CDR3 protein: CASSQEGPQETQYF. CDR3 bases: TGTGCCAGCAGCCAGGAGGGTCCCCAAGAGACCCAGTACTTC.

The count of this clone is one. The chain links TRBV7-9 to TRBJ2-1; 7 bases fit TRBD1. The CDR3 consists of 16 residues. Looked up from germline, CDR1 is SEHNR and CDR2 is FQNEAQ (reference sequence). Germline trimming cut 5 bases from V and 7 bases from J; bases unmatched to any gene: 14. The chain's CDR3 is CASSTPGPRGLNEQFF. The CDR3, as DNA: TGTGCCAGCAGCACCCCGGGTCCTAGGGGGCTAAATGAGCAGTTCTTC.

This sequence joins TRBV19 and TRBJ1-3; no reliable D call. The germline CDR1 and CDR2 sequences are LNHDA and SQIVND (reference sequence). The CDR3 is 15 residues long. Trimming removed 1 base from V and 0 bases from J, with 7 bases in between. The CDR3, as DNA: TGTGCCAGTAGTATAGCCGACTTCTCTGGAAACACCATATATTTT. This codes for CASSIADFSGNTIYF.

The rearrangement uses TRBV28 and TRBJ1-1; D might be TRBD1 (5 bases). The V end was cut by 4 bases, the J end by 4 bases, with 13 bases between. Germline V CDR1 and CDR2: MDHEN, SYDVKM. The CDR3 sequence is 14 residues long. The CDR3 DNA reads TGTGCCAGCAGTTCGCTCGTAAGGGGCACTGAAGCTTTCTTT. It translates to CASSSLVRGTEAFF.

The chain is built from TRBV20-1 and TRBJ1-1; D uncertain. Germline CDR1 reads DFQATT; CDR2 reads SNEGSKA (reference sequence). The CDR3 is 11 amino acids. Trimming pared 3 bases from V and 5 bases from J, leaving 7 bases between. The CDR3 protein is CSARGGTEAFF. The CDR3, as DNA: TGCAGTGCTAGGGGCGGGACTGAAGCTTTCTTT.

In this sample, this clone turned up once. The chain has TRBV24-1 and TRBJ2-3; D is uncertain. CDR1 and CDR2 (germline): KGHDR, SFDVKD. The CDR3 has 13 amino acids. The V end was cut by 2 bases, the J end by 6 bases, with 8 bases between. The CDR3 DNA reads TGTGCCACCAGTGATTCGACCGGGGATACGCAGTATTTT. This gives the protein CATSDSTGDTQYF.

This chain connects TRBV10-3 to TRBJ1-2, with D perhaps matching TRBD1 (6 bases). This CDR3 region has 11 residues. V was shortened by 11 bases and J by 4 bases, with 11 bases between the two germline ends. Germline CDR1 ENHRY, CDR2 SYGVKD. CDR3: CALRDTYGYTF. For the CDR3, the DNA is TGTGCCCTCCGGGACACCTATGGCTACACCTTC.

The chain uses TRBV6-1 and TRBJ2-7, with D perhaps TRBD1 (6 bases). The CDR3 sequence is 12 residues long. The germline V gene has CDR1 MNHNS and CDR2 SASEGT. The V end lost 6 bases, the J end lost 3 bases, and 9 bases lay between the germline ends. CDR3 residues: CASSRQDYEQYF. For the CDR3, the DNA is TGTGCCAGCAGCCGACAGGACTACGAGCAGTACTTC.

In its sample, this clone was seen once. The chain has TRBV15 and TRBJ2-3, with a tentative D call TRBD2 (6 bases). V was cut by 0 bases and J by 5 bases, with 12 bases left in between. CDR1 is LNHNV and CDR2 is YYDKDF in the germline V gene (reference sequence). This CDR3 spans 15 amino acids. CDR3 in DNA: TGTGCCACCAGCAGAGATGGAGGGGCAGGAGATACGCAGTATTTT. Translated, it gives CATSRDGGAGDTQYF.